The rows below give T cell receptor beta chains drawn from one sample of a study of persistence of HIV-infected CD4 T cells. The repertoire was sequenced with immunoSEQ multiplex PCR; TCRdb's copy has only in-frame clones and lacks some. This table has some 32,000 clones, roughly four fifths appearing once. The antigens these receptors bind are not known. This material consisted of CD4+ T cells sorted from PBMCs after approximately 18-hour stimulation, taken from a patient who received antiretroviral therapy. All receptors come from an adult woman with HIV who was CMV-seropositive. CDR3s include the opening cysteine and the closing phenylalanine or tryptophan. The order of the fields is CDR3 protein, CDR3 DNA, CDR3 length, D gene, J gene, clone size, V gene. The D gene is left open where the match is weak. Clone sizes are given selectively: once, few, many, or a class where the clone is expanded.

CAIGPGGGQPQHF | TGTGCCATCGGGCCAGGGGGGGGTCAGCCCCAGCATTTT | 13 | TRBD1 | TRBJ1-5 | NA | TRBV10-3
CASSLAGGEAFF | TGTGCCAGCAGTTTAGCGGGGGGTGAAGCTTTCTTT | 12 | NA | TRBJ1-1 | NA | TRBV12-3/TRBV12-4
CASSRQGGPSYEQYF | TGTGCCAGCAGTCGACAAGGGGGCCCGAGCTACGAGCAGTACTTC | 15 | TRBD1 | TRBJ2-7 | NA | TRBV7-3
CAISESYEAGELFF | TGTGCCATCAGTGAGTCCTACGAGGCCGGGGAGCTGTTTTTT | 14 | NA | TRBJ2-2 | few | TRBV10-3
CASSSPRGGAGDTQYF | TGTGCCAGCAGCTCCCCCCGCGGGGGGGCGGGAGATACGCAGTATTTT | 16 | TRBD2 | TRBJ2-3 | NA | TRBV11-3
CSVEVRRYGYTF | TGCAGCGTTGAGGTCAGGCGCTATGGCTACACCTTC | 12 | NA | TRBJ1-2 | NA | TRBV29-1
CASVGQGRGFIFF | TGTGCCAGCGTAGGACAAGGGCGAGGGTTTATTTTCTTT | 13 | NA | TRBJ1-1 | NA | TRBV6-5
CASSLSTANTEAFF | TGTGCCAGCAGCTTGTCGACAGCGAACACTGAAGCTTTCTTT | 14 | NA | TRBJ1-1 | NA | TRBV7-3
CASSDQGLNTEAFF | TGTGCCAGCAGTGACCAGGGGTTGAACACTGAAGCTTTCTTT | 14 | NA | TRBJ1-1 | NA | TRBV2
CASSSGWVRTWGYTF | TGTGCCAGCAGTAGTGGGTGGGTGCGGACATGGGGCTACACCTTC | 15 | NA | TRBJ1-2 | NA | TRBV25-1
CASSVELDQPQHF | TGTGCCAGCAGCGTAGAGCTGGATCAGCCCCAGCATTTT | 13 | NA | TRBJ1-5 | medium-sized | TRBV9
CASSRDGLQPQHF | TGTGCCAGTAGTAGGGACGGCTTACAGCCCCAGCATTTT | 13 | NA | TRBJ1-5 | few | TRBV19
CASSPGATHNEQFF | TGTGCCAGCAGCCCCGGGGCGACTCACAATGAGCAGTTCTTC | 14 | NA | TRBJ2-1 | NA | TRBV3-1/TRBV3-2
CASSVVATSGSTDTQYF | TGTGCCAGCAGCGTAGTCGCGACTAGCGGGAGCACAGATACGCAGTATTTT | 17 | TRBD2 | TRBJ2-3 | NA | TRBV3-1/TRBV3-2
CASSPGTGGGQPQHF | TGTGCCAGCTCACCAGGGACAGGGGGCGGACAGCCCCAGCATTTT | 15 | TRBD1 | TRBJ1-5 | NA | TRBV18
CASSLAGGGGAGEQFF | TGTGCCAGCAGCTTAGCTGGCGGCGGGGGGGCCGGTGAGCAGTTCTTC | 16 | TRBD2 | TRBJ2-1 | NA | TRBV7-2
CASSNYQVSYEQYF | TGTGCCAGTAGTAACTATCAGGTATCCTACGAGCAGTACTTC | 14 | NA | TRBJ2-7 | NA | TRBV19
CASSLAGSVYGYTF | TGTGCCAGCAGCTTAGCGGGCTCGGTATATGGCTACACCTTC | 14 | NA | TRBJ1-2 | NA | TRBV7-9
CASSLIQGAETQYF | TGTGCCAGCAGCTTAATACAGGGGGCGGAGACCCAGTACTTC | 14 | TRBD1 | TRBJ2-5 | NA | TRBV7-9
CASGPGLAGLQETQYF | TGTGCTAGTGGCCCCGGACTAGCGGGCCTCCAAGAGACCCAGTACTTC | 16 | TRBD2 | TRBJ2-5 | once | TRBV12-5
CASSPQGADGNTIYF | TGTGCCAGCAGTCCACAGGGGGCTGATGGAAACACCATATATTTT | 15 | TRBD1 | TRBJ1-3 | NA | TRBV27
CASTWTGREKLFF | TGTGCCAGTACCTGGACAGGGCGCGAAAAACTGTTTTTT | 13 | TRBD1 | TRBJ1-4 | NA | TRBV19
CASSRRTGSYEQYF | TGTGCCAGCAGCCGGAGGACAGGATCCTACGAGCAGTACTTC | 14 | TRBD1 | TRBJ2-7 | NA | TRBV5-8
CASTFSPGQTDTQYF | TGCGCCAGCACATTTTCCCCGGGACAGACAGATACGCAGTATTTT | 15 | TRBD1 | TRBJ2-3 | NA | TRBV5-1
CASSFTLTGLTYEQYF | TGTGCCAGCAGTTTTACCCTTACAGGATTGACCTACGAGCAGTACTTC | 16 | NA | TRBJ2-7 | NA | TRBV28
CATQGPNSPLHF | TGTGCCACCCAGGGGCCTAATTCACCCCTCCACTTT | 12 | NA | TRBJ1-6 | NA | TRBV12-3/TRBV12-4
CASSQDSIGLEQFF | TGTGCCAGCAGCCAAGATAGCATCGGACTTGAGCAGTTCTTC | 14 | NA | TRBJ2-1 | few | TRBV14
CASSLGASYEQYF | TGTGCCAGCAGCTTGGGGGCCTCCTACGAGCAGTACTTC | 13 | NA | TRBJ2-7 | NA | TRBV5-4
CASSLLVRYEQFF | TGCGCCAGCAGCTTGTTGGTGAGGTATGAGCAGTTCTTC | 13 | NA | TRBJ2-1 | NA | TRBV5-1
CSVEDQSVAGEQYF | TGCAGCGTTGAAGATCAAAGCGTCGCCGGCGAGCAGTACTTC | 14 | NA | TRBJ2-7 | NA | TRBV29-1
CRIPGYTF | TGCCGGATTCCGGGCTACACCTTC | 8 | NA | TRBJ1-2 | NA | TRBV20-1
CASSYDRAGANVLTF | TGCGCCAGCAGTTACGACAGGGCTGGGGCCAACGTCCTGACTTTC | 15 | TRBD1 | TRBJ2-6 | NA | TRBV5-1
CASSFQRGGDIQYF | TGTGCCAGCAGCTTCCAGCGGGGGGGCGACATTCAGTACTTC | 14 | TRBD2 | TRBJ2-4 | NA | TRBV5-4
CASSLGTNTEAFF | TGTGCCAGCAGTCTGGGGACAAACACTGAAGCTTTCTTT | 13 | NA | TRBJ1-1 | NA | TRBV12-3/TRBV12-4
CASSPGAGLAGTDTQYF | TGTGCCAGCAGCCCAGGGGCGGGACTAGCGGGCACAGATACGCAGTATTTT | 17 | TRBD2 | TRBJ2-3 | NA | TRBV7-3
CASSYSPGTGANVLTF | TGTGCCAGCAGTTACTCCCCTGGTACTGGGGCCAACGTCCTGACTTTC | 16 | NA | TRBJ2-6 | NA | TRBV6-5
CASSPSGQPQHF | TGTGCCAGCAGCCCCTCAGGGCAGCCCCAGCATTTT | 12 | NA | TRBJ1-5 | once | TRBV3-1/TRBV3-2
CASSAPLLAGADTQYF | TGCGCCAGCAGCGCGCCATTACTAGCGGGAGCAGATACGCAGTATTTT | 16 | TRBD2 | TRBJ2-3 | once | TRBV5-1